What follows are 30 T cell receptor beta chains derived from one specimen sequenced in a study of shared T cell receptors in the human thymus listed by TCRdb under 2021. The library was prepared using the immunoSEQ multiplex PCR assay. TCRdb holds this immuneACCESS table with in-frame rearrangements only. Some clones are missing; in checked studies, unresolved V genes explain under half, and the rest has no known cause. Counted in this sample were about 380,000 clones; just under 95% of them appeared once. The ten largest clones take up approximately 0.02% of the sample. Input material: thymocytes. These TCRs come from a human donor.

This chain uses TRBV4-3 with TRBJ2-2, with unresolved D. The ends were cut back, 0 bases at V and 3 bases at J, with 5 bases in the middle. Germline-derived CDR1 and CDR2 are LGHNA and YSLEER. This CDR3 contains 14 residues. DNA of the CDR3: TGCGCCAGCAGCCAAGAGCGGTACACCGGGGAGCTGTTTTTT. The encoded protein is CASSQERYTGELFF.

This CDR3 is CASSETVGRTGELFF. CDR3 nucleotides: TGTGCCAGCAGTGAAACAGTCGGACGCACCGGGGAGCTGTTTTTT. This chain links TRBV25-1 with TRBJ2-2; D not resolved. The CDR3 runs to 15 residues. The V end lost 2 bases, the J end lost 4 bases, and 11 bases lay between the germline ends. Per germline, CDR1 MGHDK and CDR2 SYGVNS.

The genes are TRBV28 and TRBJ1-2; no definite D call. CDR3 length: 13 residues. The V end was cut by 4 bases, the J end by 5 bases, with 11 bases between. Germline CDR1 reads MDHEN; CDR2 reads SYDVKM. The CDR3 loop reads CASSYGRTYGYTF. For the CDR3, the DNA is TGTGCCAGCAGTTATGGCAGGACTTATGGCTACACCTTC.

J is TRBJ1-2 and V is TRBV4-3; D unclear. V dropped 0 bases and J dropped 4 bases, with 15 bases sitting between them. Per the germline V gene, CDR1 is LGHNA and CDR2 is YSLEER. The CDR3 totals 16 residues. The CDR3 bases are TGCGCCAGCAGCCAAGAGATCGGGTCCCAAAGCTATGGCTACACCTTC. Encoded protein: CASSQEIGSQSYGYTF.

The CDR3 DNA sequence: TGTGCCAGCAGGACCGGACAGGTGTCCTACGAGCAGTACTTC. Translated, it gives CASRTGQVSYEQYF. The rearrangement links TRBV5-6 to TRBJ2-7, with 7 bases aligning to TRBD1. This CDR3 is built from 14 residues. Germline CDR1 reads SGHDT; CDR2 reads YYEEEE. V lost 5 bases to trimming and J lost 1 base; unmatched junction nucleotides: 6.

V and J are TRBV9 and TRBJ1-2; D unresolved. Germline CDR1 and CDR2: SGDLS and YYNGEE. This CDR3 has 15 residues. V was shortened by 1 base and J by 2 bases, with 12 bases between the two germline ends. The CDR3 DNA reads TGTGCCAGCAGCGTAAGACGAACCCAAAACTATGGCTACACCTTC. Protein: CASSVRRTQNYGYTF.

The chain combines TRBV18 with TRBJ1-1; TRBD1 matches at 8 bases. The CDR3 is made up of 17 amino acids. Germline lookup yields CDR1 KGHSH and CDR2 LQKENI. V lost 6 bases, J lost 4 bases, and 16 bases stayed unmatched. CDR3 coding DNA: TGTGCCAGCTCCCGCCCCGGGACAGGTCGGCGTGGCACTGAAGCTTTCTTT. This translates into CASSRPGTGRRGTEAFF.

J is TRBJ1-2 and V is TRBV2; D is unclear. V shed 6 bases and J shed 9 bases, with 17 bases lying between them. The CDR3 covers 13 residues. Germline lookup yields CDR1 SNHLY and CDR2 FYNNEI. The CDR3 nucleotides read TGTGCCAGCAGGCTCGGGGTCGGTCAATGCTACACCTTC. The encoded protein is CASRLGVGQCYTF.

This clone was counted a single time. The chain couples TRBV7-2 to TRBJ1-3; no clear D gene. V dropped 5 bases and J dropped 2 bases, with 19 bases sitting between them. This CDR3 comprises 17 residues. Germline loops: CDR1 SGHTA, CDR2 FQGNSA. CDR3: CASSRAANEATGNTIYF. The CDR3 nucleotides are TGTGCCAGCAGCCGAGCAGCGAACGAGGCGACTGGAAACACCATATATTTT. The variable domain in full, with the rest retrieved from reference TRBV7-2 and TRBJ1-3, is GAGVSQSPSNKVTEKGKDVELRCDPISGHTALYWYRQSLGQGLEFLIYFQGNSAPDKSGLPSDRFSAERTGGSVSTLTIQRTQQEDSAVYLCASSRAANEATGNTIYFGEGSWLTVV.

V and J are TRBV7-3 and TRBJ2-3; tentative D call: TRBD2 (5 bases). There are 16 residues in the CDR3. Germline-derived CDR1 and CDR2 are SGHTA and FQGTGA. V was clipped by 1 base and J by 4 bases, with 15 bases between them. CDR3 bases: TGTGCCAGCAGCTTAAATATGAACCGAGCGGCAGATACGCAGTATTTT. This encodes CASSLNMNRAADTQYF.

The rearrangement joins TRBV28 to TRBJ1-5; D not certain. This CDR3 comprises 15 residues. CDR1 MDHEN and CDR2 SYDVKM come from the germline V gene. Between the trimmed V and J ends, which lost 8 bases and 2 bases, there was a span of 16 bases. The CDR3 spells CASGRPLRGNQPQHF. The CDR3 DNA is TGTGCCAGCGGAAGACCTCTTCGCGGCAATCAGCCCCAGCATTTT.

This clone showed up just once. The V call is TRBV12-5, the J call TRBJ1-2, with 7 bases identical to TRBD1. CDR1 is LGHNT, CDR2 FRNRAP, per germline. CDR3 size: 16 residues. The trim removed 2 bases at V and 3 bases at J, leaving 9 bases unmatched. The CDR3 reads CASGLTSDRAYYGYTF. The DNA for the CDR3 is TGTGCTAGTGGTTTGACCTCAGACAGGGCTTACTATGGCTACACCTTC.

The V gene is TRBV10-1, the J gene TRBJ1-5, with unresolved D. The CDR3 consists of 13 residues. Trimming removed 2 bases at V and 2 bases at J, with 4 bases between. CDR1 is WNHNN and CDR2 is SYGVQD in the germline V gene (reference sequence). The CDR3 region is CASSEGGNQPQHF. The CDR3 DNA reads TGCGCCAGCAGTGAGGGTGGCAATCAGCCCCAGCATTTT.

The V and J genes are TRBV5-1 and TRBJ2-7, with 8 bases fitting TRBD1. Germline V gives CDR1 SGHRS, CDR2 YFSETQ. This CDR3 region has 14 residues. The V segment lost 4 bases and the J segment 7 bases; nucleotides outside the gene matches: 10. CDR3 sequence: CASSANRDRPEQYF. CDR3 DNA sequence: TGCGCCAGCAGCGCAAACCGGGACAGGCCGGAGCAGTACTTC. Based on the CDR3 plus reference TRBV5-1 and TRBJ2-7, the full variable domain is KAGVTQTPRYLIKTRGQQVTLSCSPISGHRSVSWYQQTPGQGLQFLFEYFSETQRNKGNFPGRFSGRQFSNSRSEMNVSTLELGDSALYLCASSANRDRPEQYFGPGTRLTVT.

V and J are TRBV5-6 and TRBJ2-3; D gene unclear. Germline lookup yields CDR1 SGHDT and CDR2 YYEEEE. The CDR3 runs 16 residues. Trimming removed 1 base at V and 0 bases at J, with 12 bases between. CDR3 protein: CASSLKAEYSTDTQYF. The CDR3 DNA follows: TGTGCCAGCAGCTTGAAGGCGGAGTATAGCACAGATACGCAGTATTTT.

The V gene is TRBV5-1, the J gene TRBJ1-1; D perhaps matches TRBD1 (5 bases). Germline V CDR1 and CDR2: SGHRS, YFSETQ. The CDR3 spans 17 residues. Trimming removed 0 bases from V and 0 bases from J, with 15 bases in between. The CDR3 reads CASSLGRDRSMNTEAFF. The CDR3 DNA follows: TGCGCCAGCAGCTTGGGCAGGGACCGAAGCATGAACACTGAAGCTTTCTTT.

This clone appeared once. V and J are TRBV7-9 and TRBJ2-3; 8 bases agree with TRBD2. Per the germline V gene, CDR1 is SEHNR and CDR2 is FQNEAQ (reference sequence). J was trimmed by 0 bases and V by 5 bases; bases with no gene match: 4. There are 15 residues in the CDR3. DNA for the CDR3: TGTGCCAGCAGCCTTAGCGGGACTAGCACAGATACGCAGTATTTT. Translation: CASSLSGTSTDTQYF.

This chain connects TRBV23-1 to TRBJ2-7; D gene unclear. TRBV23-1 is reported as an ORF; its role is uncertain. Trimming removed 2 bases at V and 6 bases at J, with 8 bases between. The length of the CDR3 is 12 residues. The CDR3 nucleotides are TGCGCCAGCAGTCAAAGGGCGTCCGAGCAGTACTTC. Residues: CASSQRASEQYF.

The V gene is TRBV7-9, the J gene TRBJ2-5; TRBD2 aligns across 7 bases. CDR1 is SEHNR and CDR2 is FQNEAQ in the germline V gene (reference sequence). This CDR3 comprises 16 residues. With 5 bases clipped from V and 5 bases from J, the junction kept 14 bases outside the gene matches. DNA of the CDR3: TGTGCCAGCAGCCCCGGGAGGAGGGTAGGCCGGGAGACCCAGTACTTC. Translating it yields CASSPGRRVGRETQYF.

This chain uses TRBV15 with TRBJ2-7, with D possibly being TRBD1 (6 bases). Deletions cut 5 bases from V and 3 bases from J, with 17 bases between. The CDR3 sequence is 15 residues long. Germline CDR1 reads LNHNV; CDR2 reads YYDKDF (reference sequence). CDR3 amino acids: CATSLTTGCGYEQYF. The CDR3 DNA follows: TGTGCCACCAGCCTAACGACAGGTTGCGGCTACGAGCAGTACTTC.

The rearrangement links TRBV5-1 to TRBJ2-5; D not resolved. CDR3 length: 12 amino acids. V was pared by 5 bases and J by 5 bases, with 10 bases between. CDR1 SGHRS and CDR2 YFSETQ come from the germline V gene. This chain's CDR3 is CASRRPGETQYF. The CDR3 coding sequence is TGCGCCAGCAGAAGACCTGGGGAGACCCAGTACTTC.

This rearrangement joins TRBV23-1 to TRBJ2-3; 8 bases map to TRBD1. TRBV23-1 is an open reading frame, and its role is uncertain. The CDR3 runs 19 residues. J was trimmed by 2 bases and V by 2 bases; bases with no gene match: 15. Here the CDR3 reads CASSQSPPQGEVHTDTQYF. The CDR3 coding sequence is TGCGCCAGCAGTCAAAGCCCCCCACAGGGGGAAGTCCACACAGATACGCAGTATTTT.

The J gene is TRBJ1-5, the V gene TRBV28; D gene unclear. From germline, CDR1 is MDHEN and CDR2 SYDVKM. V shed 3 bases and J shed 0 bases, with 9 bases lying between them. The CDR3 is made up of 15 amino acids. The CDR3 region has the DNA TGTGCCAGCAGTTTCGGACCGTATAGCAATCAGCCCCAGCATTTT. Translated, it gives CASSFGPYSNQPQHF.

The V gene is TRBV27, the J gene TRBJ2-7; D is possibly TRBD1 (6 bases). V was shortened by 6 bases and J by 5 bases, with 23 bases between the two germline ends. This CDR3 has 16 residues. Germline V gene lookup returns CDR1 MNHEY and CDR2 SMNVEV (reference sequence). The CDR3 DNA reads TGTGCCAGCAGCCACGATCGAGGGACAAACCCCCACGAGCAGTACTTC. It encodes CASSHDRGTNPHEQYF.

The chain joins TRBV4-1 to TRBJ2-7; 9 bases match TRBD1. CDR3 size: 15 residues. With V trimmed by 1 base and J by 3 bases, 4 bases remained unmatched. In germline, CDR1 is MGHRA, CDR2 YSYEKL. The CDR3 sequence: CASSQVGQGVYEQYF. CDR3 coding DNA: TGCGCCAGCAGCCAAGTGGGACAGGGAGTCTACGAGCAGTACTTC.

J is TRBJ2-3 and V is TRBV5-4, with D perhaps TRBD2 (5 bases). There are 15 residues in the CDR3. The V and J ends lost 0 bases and 1 base respectively, with 9 bases between them. In germline, CDR1 is SGHNT, CDR2 YYREEE (reference sequence). The CDR3, as DNA: TGTGCCAGCAGCTTGGTAGGTAGCGGCACAGATACGCAGTATTTT. Its protein product is CASSLVGSGTDTQYF.

This clone was recorded a few times. The chain uses TRBV7-3 and TRBJ1-5; TRBD1 matches at 9 bases. The junction had 17 bases not matched to a gene; V was cut back by 5 bases and J by 0 bases. The CDR3 length is 20 residues. The germline V gene encodes CDR1 SGHTA and CDR2 FQGTGA. The CDR3: CASSRDRVSPLRYSNQPQHF. The CDR3 DNA is TGTGCCAGCAGCCGGGACAGGGTGTCCCCCCTTAGATATAGCAATCAGCCCCAGCATTTT.

J is TRBJ2-5 and V is TRBV7-2; no clear D gene. With 0 bases removed from V and 5 bases from J, the gap between germline ends came to 10 bases. The length of the CDR3 is 14 residues. Germline assignment: CDR1 SGHTA and CDR2 FQGNSA. The CDR3 DNA sequence: TGTGCCAGCAGCTTAGCGCAAGTGCGGGAGACCCAGTACTTC. It codes for CASSLAQVRETQYF.

The rearrangement joins TRBV7-8 to TRBJ1-2, with TRBD1 matching 7 bases. Germline CDR1 and CDR2: SGHVS and FQNEAQ. The length of the CDR3 is 17 residues. Germline trimming cut 0 bases from V and 5 bases from J; bases unmatched to any gene: 12. CDR3 sequence (DNA): TGTGCCAGCAGCTTAGCGCACGAAAGGGGGCGCAAATATGGCTACACCTTC. Its protein is CASSLAHERGRKYGYTF. Filled out from reference TRBV7-8 and TRBJ1-2, the complete variable domain reads GAGVSQSPRYKVAKRGQDVALRCDPISGHVSLFWYQQALGQGPEFLTYFQNEAQLDKSGLPSDRFFAERPEGSVSTLKIQRTQQEDSAVYLCASSLAHERGRKYGYTFGSGTRLTVV.

The rearrangement links TRBV23-1 to TRBJ2-1; 7 bases match TRBD2. TRBV23-1 is known as an ORF, though its function is uncertain. CDR3 length equals 15 residues. The V and J ends lost 0 bases and 9 bases, in that order; junction bases with no gene match: 8. Written as DNA, the CDR3 is TGCGCCAGCAGTCAATCGCCCGGTGGGAGGGCTGAGCAGTTCTTC. Translating gives CASSQSPGGRAEQFF.